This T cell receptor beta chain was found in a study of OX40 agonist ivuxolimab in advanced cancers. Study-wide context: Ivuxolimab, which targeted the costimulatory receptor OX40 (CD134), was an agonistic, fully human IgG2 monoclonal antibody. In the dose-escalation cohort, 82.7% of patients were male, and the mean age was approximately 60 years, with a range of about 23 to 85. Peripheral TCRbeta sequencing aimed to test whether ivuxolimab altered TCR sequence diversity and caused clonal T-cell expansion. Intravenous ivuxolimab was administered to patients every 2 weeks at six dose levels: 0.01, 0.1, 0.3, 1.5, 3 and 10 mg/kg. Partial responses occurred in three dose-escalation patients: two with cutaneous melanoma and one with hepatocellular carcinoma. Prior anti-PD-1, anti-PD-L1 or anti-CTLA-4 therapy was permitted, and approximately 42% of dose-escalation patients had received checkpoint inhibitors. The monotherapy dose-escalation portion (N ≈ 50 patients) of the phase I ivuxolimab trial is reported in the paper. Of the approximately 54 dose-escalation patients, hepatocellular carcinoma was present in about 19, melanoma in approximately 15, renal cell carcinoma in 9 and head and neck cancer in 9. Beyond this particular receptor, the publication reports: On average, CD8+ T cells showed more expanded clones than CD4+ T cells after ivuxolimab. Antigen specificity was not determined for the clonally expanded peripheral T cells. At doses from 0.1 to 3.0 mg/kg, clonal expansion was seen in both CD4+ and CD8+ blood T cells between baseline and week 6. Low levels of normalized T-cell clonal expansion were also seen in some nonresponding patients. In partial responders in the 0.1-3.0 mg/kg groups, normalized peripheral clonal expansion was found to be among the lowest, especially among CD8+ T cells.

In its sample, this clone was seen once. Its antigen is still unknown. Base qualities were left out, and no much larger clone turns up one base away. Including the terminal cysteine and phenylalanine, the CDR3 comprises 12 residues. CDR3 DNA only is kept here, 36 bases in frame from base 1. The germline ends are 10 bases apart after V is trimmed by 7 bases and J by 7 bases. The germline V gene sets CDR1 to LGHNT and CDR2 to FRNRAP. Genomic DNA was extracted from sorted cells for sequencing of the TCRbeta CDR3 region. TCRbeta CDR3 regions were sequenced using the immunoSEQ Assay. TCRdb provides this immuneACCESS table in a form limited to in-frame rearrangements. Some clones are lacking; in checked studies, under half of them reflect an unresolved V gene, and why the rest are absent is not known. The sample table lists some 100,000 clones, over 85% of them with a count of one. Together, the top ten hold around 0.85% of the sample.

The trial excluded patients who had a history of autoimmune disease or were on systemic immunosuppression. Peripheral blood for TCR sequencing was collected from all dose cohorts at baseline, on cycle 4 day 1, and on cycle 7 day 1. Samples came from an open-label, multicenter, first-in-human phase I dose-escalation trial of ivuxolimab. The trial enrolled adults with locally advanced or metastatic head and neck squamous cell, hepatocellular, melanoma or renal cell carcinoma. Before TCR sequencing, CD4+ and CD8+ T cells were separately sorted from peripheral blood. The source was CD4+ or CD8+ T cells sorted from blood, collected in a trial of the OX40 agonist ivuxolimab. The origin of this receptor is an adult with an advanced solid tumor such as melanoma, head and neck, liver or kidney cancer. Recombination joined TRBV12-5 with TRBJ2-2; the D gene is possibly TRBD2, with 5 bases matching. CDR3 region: CASVSRDGELFF. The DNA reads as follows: TGTGCTAGTGTTTCCCGGGACGGGGAGCTGTTTTTT.